The T cell receptor (beta chain) under discussion was sequenced for a study of blood T cells in healthy people across ages. About the research overall: Template switching retrieved approximately one barcoded beta molecule for each two T cells. Study-level results: Age brought a roughly linear fall in TCR beta diversity measured per million T cells.

Alongside a J-beta primer mix, a sample-barcoded 5' primer served in a second PCR lasting about 6 to 12 cycles. Each CDR3 protein gets one entry after TCRdb re-called the 5' RACE reads with MiXCR. The data hold about 570,000 distinct CDR3 sequences, with about 27% observed a single time. Details on this clonotype: The target antigen is unknown.

Germline V gene data show CDR1 as MNHNY and CDR2 as SVGAGI (reference sequence). The CDR3 covers 13 residues. The germline V and J ends were trimmed by 6 bases and 4 bases, with 12 bases remaining between them. The same data also contributed to another study, on T cells of mothers and their children. That paper notes: Sample barcodes and 2-4 random nucleotides were added by the M1S primer of the second PCR.

This TCR was sampled from a boy younger than 10 in good health. Material: blood. V usage is TRBV6-6 and J usage is TRBJ1-2; possibly TRBD1 for D (6 bases). The CDR3 nucleotides read TGTGCCAGCAGAGGGGGGCTCCTCTATGGCTACACCTTC. This encodes CASRGGLLYGYTF.